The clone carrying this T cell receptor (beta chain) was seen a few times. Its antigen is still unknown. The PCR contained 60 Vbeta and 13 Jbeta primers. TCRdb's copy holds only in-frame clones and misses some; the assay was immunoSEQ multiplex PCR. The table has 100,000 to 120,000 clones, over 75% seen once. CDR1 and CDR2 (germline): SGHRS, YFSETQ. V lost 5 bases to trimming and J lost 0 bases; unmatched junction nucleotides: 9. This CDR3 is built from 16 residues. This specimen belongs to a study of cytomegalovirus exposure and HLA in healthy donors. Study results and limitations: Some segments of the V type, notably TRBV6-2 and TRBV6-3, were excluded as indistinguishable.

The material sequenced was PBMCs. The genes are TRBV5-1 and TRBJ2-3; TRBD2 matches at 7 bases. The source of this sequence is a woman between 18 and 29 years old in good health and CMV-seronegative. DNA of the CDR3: TGCGCCAGCAGACATGTGACTAGCCCAAGCACAGATACGCAGTATTTT. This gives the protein CASRHVTSPSTDTQYF.